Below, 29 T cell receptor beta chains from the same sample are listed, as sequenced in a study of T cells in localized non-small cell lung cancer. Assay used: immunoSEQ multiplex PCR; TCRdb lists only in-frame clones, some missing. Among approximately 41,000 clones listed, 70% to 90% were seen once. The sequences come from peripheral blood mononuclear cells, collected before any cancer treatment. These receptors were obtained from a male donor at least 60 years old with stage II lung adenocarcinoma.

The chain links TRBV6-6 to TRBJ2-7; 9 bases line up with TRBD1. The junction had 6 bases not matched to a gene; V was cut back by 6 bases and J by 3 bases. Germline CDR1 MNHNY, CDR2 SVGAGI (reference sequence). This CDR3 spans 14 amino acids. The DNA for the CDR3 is TGTGCCAGCAGGGGACAGGGCATGAGCTACGAGCAGTACTTC. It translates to CASRGQGMSYEQYF.

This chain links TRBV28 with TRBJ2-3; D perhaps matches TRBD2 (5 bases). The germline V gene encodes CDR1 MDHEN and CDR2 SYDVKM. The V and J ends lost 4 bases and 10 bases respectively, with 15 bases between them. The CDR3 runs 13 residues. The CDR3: CASSSQTMKAQYF. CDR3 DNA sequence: TGTGCCAGCAGTTCCCAGACTATGAAGGCGCAGTATTTT.

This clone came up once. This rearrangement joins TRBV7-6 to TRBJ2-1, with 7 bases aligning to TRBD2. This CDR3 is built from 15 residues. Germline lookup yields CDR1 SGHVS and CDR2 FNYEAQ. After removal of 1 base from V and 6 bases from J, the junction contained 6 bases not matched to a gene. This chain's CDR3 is CASSLGGGRGNEQFF. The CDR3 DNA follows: TGTGCCAGCAGCTTAGGGGGAGGGCGGGGCAATGAGCAGTTCTTC.

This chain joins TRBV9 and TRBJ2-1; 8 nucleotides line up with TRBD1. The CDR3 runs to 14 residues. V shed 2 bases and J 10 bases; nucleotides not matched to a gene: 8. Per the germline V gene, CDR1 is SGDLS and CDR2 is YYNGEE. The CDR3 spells CASSVGQGTGEQFF. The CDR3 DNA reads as TGTGCCAGCAGCGTCGGACAGGGTACGGGAGAGCAGTTCTTC.

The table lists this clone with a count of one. Written as DNA, the CDR3 is TGCGCCAGCAGCCTCTCCACTCTACAGGGGGCGGAGGGCTACACCTTC. Translated, it gives CASSLSTLQGAEGYTF. V gene TRBV5-1 combines with J gene TRBJ1-2; 9 bases align to TRBD1. V lost 4 bases to trimming and J lost 8 bases; unmatched junction nucleotides: 15. Germline-derived CDR1 and CDR2 are SGHRS and YFSETQ. This CDR3 spans 16 amino acids. The variable domain in full, completed from reference TRBV5-1 and TRBJ1-2, reads KAGVTQTPRYLIKTRGQQVTLSCSPISGHRSVSWYQQTPGQGLQFLFEYFSETQRNKGNFPGRFSGRQFSNSRSEMNVSTLELGDSALYLCASSLSTLQGAEGYTFGSGTRLTVV.

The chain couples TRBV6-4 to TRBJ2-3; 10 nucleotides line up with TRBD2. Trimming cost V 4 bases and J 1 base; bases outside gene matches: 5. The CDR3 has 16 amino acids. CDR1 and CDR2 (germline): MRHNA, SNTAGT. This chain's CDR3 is CASSVGLAGGTDTQYF. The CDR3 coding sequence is TGTGCCAGCAGTGTGGGGCTAGCGGGAGGCACAGATACGCAGTATTTT.

The chain's CDR3 is CASRLGTSGTMGEQFF. As DNA, the CDR3 is TGTGCCAGCAGATTGGGGACTAGCGGGACCATGGGTGAGCAGTTCTTC. The V call is TRBV28, the J call TRBJ2-1, with 13 bases that match TRBD2. V lost 6 bases, J lost 9 bases, and 11 bases stayed unmatched. Germline V CDR1 and CDR2: MDHEN, SYDVKM. The CDR3 has 16 residues.

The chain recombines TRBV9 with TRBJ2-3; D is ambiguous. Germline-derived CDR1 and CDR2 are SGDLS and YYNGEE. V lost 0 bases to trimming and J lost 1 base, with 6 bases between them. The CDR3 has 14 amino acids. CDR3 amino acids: CASSVGTGTDTQYF. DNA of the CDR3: TGTGCCAGCAGCGTAGGTACTGGCACAGATACGCAGTATTTT. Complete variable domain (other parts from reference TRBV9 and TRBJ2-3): DSGVTQTPKHLITATGQRVTLRCSPRSGDLSVYWYQQSLDQGLQFLIQYYNGEERAKGNILERFSAQQFPDLHSELNLSSLELGDSALYFCASSVGTGTDTQYFGPGTRLTVL.

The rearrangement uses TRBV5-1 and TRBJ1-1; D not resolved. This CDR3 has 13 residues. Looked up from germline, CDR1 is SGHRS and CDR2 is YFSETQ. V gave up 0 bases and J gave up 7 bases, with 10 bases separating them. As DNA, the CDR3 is TGCGCCAGCAGCTTGGAGCCGTTTAGTGAAGCTTTCTTT. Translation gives CASSLEPFSEAFF.

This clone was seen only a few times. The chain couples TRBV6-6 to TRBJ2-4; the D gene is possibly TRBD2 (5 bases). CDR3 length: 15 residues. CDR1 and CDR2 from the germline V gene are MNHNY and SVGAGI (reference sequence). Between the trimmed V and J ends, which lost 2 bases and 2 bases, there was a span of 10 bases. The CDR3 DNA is TGTGCCAGCAGTTACGGTGCGGGTCCCAAAAACATTCAGTACTTC. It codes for CASSYGAGPKNIQYF.

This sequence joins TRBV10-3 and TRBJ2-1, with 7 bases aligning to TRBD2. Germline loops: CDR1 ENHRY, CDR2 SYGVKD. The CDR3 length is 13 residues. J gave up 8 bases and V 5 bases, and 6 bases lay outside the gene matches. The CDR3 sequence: CAISRLAGDEQFF. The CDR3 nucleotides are TGTGCCATCAGTCGACTAGCTGGAGATGAGCAGTTCTTC.

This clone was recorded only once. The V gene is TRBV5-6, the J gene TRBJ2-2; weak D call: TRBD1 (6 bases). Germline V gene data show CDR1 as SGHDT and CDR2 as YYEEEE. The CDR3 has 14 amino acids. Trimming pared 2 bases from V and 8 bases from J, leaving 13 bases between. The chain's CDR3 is CASSFTGKTGELFF. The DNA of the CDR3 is TGTGCCAGCAGCTTTACAGGGAAGACGGGGGAGCTGTTTTTT.

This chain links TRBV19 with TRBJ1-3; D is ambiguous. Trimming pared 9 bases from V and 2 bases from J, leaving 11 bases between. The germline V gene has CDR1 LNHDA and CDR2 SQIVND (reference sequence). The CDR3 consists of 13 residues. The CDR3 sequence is CASGERPGNTIYF. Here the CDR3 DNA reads TGTGCCAGCGGGGAACGACCTGGAAACACCATATATTTT.

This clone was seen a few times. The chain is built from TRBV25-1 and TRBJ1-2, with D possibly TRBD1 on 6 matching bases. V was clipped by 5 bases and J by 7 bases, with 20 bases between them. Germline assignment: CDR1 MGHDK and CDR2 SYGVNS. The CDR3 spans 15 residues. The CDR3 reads CASSSGLGDNAGYTF. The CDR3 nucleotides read TGTGCCAGCAGTTCTGGGCTGGGGGACAACGCTGGCTACACCTTC.

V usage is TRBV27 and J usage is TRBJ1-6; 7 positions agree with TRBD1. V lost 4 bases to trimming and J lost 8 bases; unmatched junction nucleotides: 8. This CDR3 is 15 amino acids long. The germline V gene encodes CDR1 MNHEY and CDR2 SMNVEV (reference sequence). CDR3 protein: CASSSGQGVDSPLHF. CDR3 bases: TGTGCCAGCAGTTCGGGGCAGGGGGTTGATTCACCCCTCCACTTT.

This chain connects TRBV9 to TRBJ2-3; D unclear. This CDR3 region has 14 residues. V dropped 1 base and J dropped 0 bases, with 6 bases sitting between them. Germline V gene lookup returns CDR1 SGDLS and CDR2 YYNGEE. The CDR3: CASSVTYSTDTQYF. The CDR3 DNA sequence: TGTGCCAGCAGCGTAACCTATAGCACAGATACGCAGTATTTT.

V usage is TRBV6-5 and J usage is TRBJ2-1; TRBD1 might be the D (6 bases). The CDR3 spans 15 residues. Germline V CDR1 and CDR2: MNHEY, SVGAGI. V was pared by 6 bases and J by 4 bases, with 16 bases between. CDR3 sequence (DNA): TGTGCCAGCAGGGCACTCAGACAGGCTTACAATGAGCAGTTCTTC. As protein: CASRALRQAYNEQFF.

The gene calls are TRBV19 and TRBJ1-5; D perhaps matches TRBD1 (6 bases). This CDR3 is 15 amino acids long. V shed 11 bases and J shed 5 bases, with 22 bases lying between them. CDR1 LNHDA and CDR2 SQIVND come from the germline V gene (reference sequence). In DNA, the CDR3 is TGTGCCTTACGGAGGGGGGGAGGATCTGATCAGCCCCAGCATTTT. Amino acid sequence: CALRRGGGSDQPQHF.

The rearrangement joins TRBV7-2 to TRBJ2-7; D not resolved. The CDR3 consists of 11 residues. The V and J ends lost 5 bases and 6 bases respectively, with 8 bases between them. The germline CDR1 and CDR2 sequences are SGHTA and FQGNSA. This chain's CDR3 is CASSHNGEQYF. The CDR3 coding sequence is TGTGCCAGCAGCCATAACGGCGAGCAGTACTTC.

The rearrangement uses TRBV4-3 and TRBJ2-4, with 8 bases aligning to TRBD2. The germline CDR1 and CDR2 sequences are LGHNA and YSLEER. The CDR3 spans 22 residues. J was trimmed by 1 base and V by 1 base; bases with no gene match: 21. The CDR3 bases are TGCGCCAGCAGCCAAGGCCTTCTGGTAGCGGGATCTTCGGGGGGGGCCAAAAACATTCAGTACTTC. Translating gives CASSQGLLVAGSSGGAKNIQYF.

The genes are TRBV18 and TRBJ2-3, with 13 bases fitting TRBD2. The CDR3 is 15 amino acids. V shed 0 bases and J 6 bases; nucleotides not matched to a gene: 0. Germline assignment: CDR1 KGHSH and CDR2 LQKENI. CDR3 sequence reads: CASSPPTSGRDTQYF. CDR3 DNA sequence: TGTGCCAGCTCACCACCGACTAGCGGGAGGGATACGCAGTATTTT.

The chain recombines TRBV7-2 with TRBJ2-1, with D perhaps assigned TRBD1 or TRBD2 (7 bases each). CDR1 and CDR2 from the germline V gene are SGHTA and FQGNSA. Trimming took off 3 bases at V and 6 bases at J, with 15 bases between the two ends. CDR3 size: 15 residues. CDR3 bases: TGTGCCAGCAGCTTTTGGGGGGGACAGTCCAATGAGCAGTTCTTC. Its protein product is CASSFWGGQSNEQFF.

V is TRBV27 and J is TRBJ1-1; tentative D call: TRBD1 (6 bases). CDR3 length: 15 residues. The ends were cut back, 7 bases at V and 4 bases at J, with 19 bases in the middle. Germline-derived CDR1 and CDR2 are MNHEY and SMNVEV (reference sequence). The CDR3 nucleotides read TGTGCCAGCAACCCCGTGGGGGCCTTGGGCACTGAAGCTTTCTTT. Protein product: CASNPVGALGTEAFF.

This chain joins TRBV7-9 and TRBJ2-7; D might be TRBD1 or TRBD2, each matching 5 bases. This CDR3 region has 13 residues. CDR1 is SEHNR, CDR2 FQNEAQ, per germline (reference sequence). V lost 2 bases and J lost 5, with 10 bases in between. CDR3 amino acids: CASSLTGPDEQYF. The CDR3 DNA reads TGTGCCAGCAGCTTAACGGGACCGGACGAGCAGTACTTC.

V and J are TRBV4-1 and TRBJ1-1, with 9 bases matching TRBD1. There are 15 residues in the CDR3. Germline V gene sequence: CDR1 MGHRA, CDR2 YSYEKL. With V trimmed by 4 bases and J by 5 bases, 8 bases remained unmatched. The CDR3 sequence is CASSRPGTGKTEAFF. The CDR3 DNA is TGCGCCAGCAGCCGGCCCGGGACAGGGAAAACTGAAGCTTTCTTT.

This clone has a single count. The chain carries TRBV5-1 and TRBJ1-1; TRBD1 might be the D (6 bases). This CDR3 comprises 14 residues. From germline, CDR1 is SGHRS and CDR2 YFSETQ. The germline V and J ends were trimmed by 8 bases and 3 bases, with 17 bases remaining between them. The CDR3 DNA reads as TGCGCCAGTCGCTACCCCGGGACACACACTGAAGCTTTCTTT. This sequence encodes CASRYPGTHTEAFF.

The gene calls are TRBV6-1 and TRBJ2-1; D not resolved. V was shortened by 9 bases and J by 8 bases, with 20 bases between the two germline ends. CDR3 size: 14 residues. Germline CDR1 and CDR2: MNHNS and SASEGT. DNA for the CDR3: TGTGCCAGTCGCTACGGACCACTTTGGGATGAGCAGTTCTTC. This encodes CASRYGPLWDEQFF.

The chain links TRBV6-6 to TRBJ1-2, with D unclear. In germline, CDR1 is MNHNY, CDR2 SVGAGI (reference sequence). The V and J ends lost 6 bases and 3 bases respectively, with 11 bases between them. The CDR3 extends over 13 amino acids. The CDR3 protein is CASSPSSDYGYTF. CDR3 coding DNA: TGTGCCAGCAGCCCTTCGTCTGACTATGGCTACACCTTC.

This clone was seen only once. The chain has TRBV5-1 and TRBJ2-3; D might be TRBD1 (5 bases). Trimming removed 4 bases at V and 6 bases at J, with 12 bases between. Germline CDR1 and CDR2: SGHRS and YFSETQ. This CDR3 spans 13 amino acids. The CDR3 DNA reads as TGCGCCAGCAGCGTTCAGGGTTTTGATACGCAGTATTTT. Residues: CASSVQGFDTQYF.